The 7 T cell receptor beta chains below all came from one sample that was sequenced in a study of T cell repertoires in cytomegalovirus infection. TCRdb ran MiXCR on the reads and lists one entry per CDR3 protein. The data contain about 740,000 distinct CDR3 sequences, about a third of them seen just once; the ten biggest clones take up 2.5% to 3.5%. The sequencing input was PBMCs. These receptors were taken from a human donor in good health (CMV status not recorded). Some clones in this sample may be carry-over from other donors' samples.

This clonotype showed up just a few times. This chain's CDR3 is CASSQALAGGRYEQYF. The CDR3 DNA follows: TGCGCCAGCAGCCAAGCCTTAGCGGGGGGGAGATACGAGCAGTACTTC. V is TRBV4-1 and J is TRBJ2-7; 11 bases fit TRBD2. This CDR3 comprises 16 residues. Germline lookup yields CDR1 MGHRA and CDR2 YSYEKL. The junction had 6 bases not matched to a gene; V was cut back by 1 base and J by 4 bases.

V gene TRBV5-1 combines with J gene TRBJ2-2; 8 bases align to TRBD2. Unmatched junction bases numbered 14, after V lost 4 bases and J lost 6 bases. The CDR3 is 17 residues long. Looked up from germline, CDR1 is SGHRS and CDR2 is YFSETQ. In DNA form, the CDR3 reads TGCGCCAGCAGCCGTGTGGGAAGCGGGGGAAGCGCCGGGGAGCTGTTTTTT. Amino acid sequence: CASSRVGSGGSAGELFF.

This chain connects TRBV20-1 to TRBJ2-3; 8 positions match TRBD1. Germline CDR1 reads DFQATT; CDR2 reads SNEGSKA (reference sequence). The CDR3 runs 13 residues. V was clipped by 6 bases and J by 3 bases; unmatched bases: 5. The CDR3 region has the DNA TGCAGTGCCCAGGGGGCGGAGACAGATACGCAGTATTTT. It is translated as CSAQGAETDTQYF.

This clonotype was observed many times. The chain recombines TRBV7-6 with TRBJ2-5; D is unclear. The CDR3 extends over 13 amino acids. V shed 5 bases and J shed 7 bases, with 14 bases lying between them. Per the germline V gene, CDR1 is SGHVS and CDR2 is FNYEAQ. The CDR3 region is CASSTGPFGTQYF. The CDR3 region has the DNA TGTGCCAGCAGCACGGGTCCTTTTGGGACCCAGTACTTC.

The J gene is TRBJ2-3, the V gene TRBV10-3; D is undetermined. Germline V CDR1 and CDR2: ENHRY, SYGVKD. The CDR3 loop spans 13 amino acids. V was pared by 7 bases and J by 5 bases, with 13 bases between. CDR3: CAIIDPLLDTQYF. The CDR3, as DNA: TGTGCCATCATCGATCCCCTTCTAGATACGCAGTATTTT.

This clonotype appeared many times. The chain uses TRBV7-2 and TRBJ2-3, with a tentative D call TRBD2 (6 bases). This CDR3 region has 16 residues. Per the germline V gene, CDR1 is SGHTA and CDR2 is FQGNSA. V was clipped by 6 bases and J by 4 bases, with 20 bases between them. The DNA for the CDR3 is TGTGCCAGCAGGGGGGAGGCGGGACTCCCCCCAGATACGCAGTATTTT. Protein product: CASRGEAGLPPDTQYF.

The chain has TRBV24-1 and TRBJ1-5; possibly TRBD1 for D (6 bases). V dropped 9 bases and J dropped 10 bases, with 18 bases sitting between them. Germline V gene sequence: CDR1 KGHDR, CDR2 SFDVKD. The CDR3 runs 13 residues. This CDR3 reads CATRGGKGTPQHF. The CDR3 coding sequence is TGTGCCACCCGAGGGGGGAAGGGTACCCCCCAGCATTTT.